The present T cell receptor beta chain was sequenced within a study of blood T cell repertoires in COVID-19. Germline V CDR1 and CDR2: SGHTA, FQGNSA. The CDR3 covers 14 residues. J was trimmed by 3 bases and V by 4 bases; bases with no gene match: 5. Profiling relied on immunoSEQ multiplex PCR, and the TCRdb table lists in-frame clones only, not all of them. The data contain about 310,000 clones, about nine tenths of them singletons. The TCR was taken from a woman under 30 who had recovered from COVID-19. Sequencing was performed on PBMCs or T cells enriched from blood (not recorded which). The chain recombines TRBV7-2 with TRBJ2-7, with TRBD2 matching over 8 bases. The CDR3 spells CASSSPGLVYEQYF. CDR3 nucleotide sequence: TGTGCCAGCAGCTCCCCGGGACTAGTCTACGAGCAGTACTTC.